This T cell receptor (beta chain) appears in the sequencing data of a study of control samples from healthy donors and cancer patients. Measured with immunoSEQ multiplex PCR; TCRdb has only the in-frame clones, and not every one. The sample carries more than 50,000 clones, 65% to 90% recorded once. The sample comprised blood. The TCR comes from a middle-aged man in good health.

CDR3 nucleotides: TGTGCCACCAGCAGAGATCCAGGCCTTCACGAGCAGTACTTC. Translating it yields CATSRDPGLHEQYF. The genes are TRBV15 and TRBJ2-7; unclear D gene. V lost 0 bases, J lost 5 bases, and 11 bases lay in between. CDR3 length: 14 residues. Germline-derived CDR1 and CDR2 are LNHNV and YYDKDF (reference sequence).